The present TCR beta chain was sequenced within a study of regulatory T cells in long-lasting Graves disease. With 6 bases removed from V and 6 bases from J, the gap between germline ends came to 17 bases. The CDR3 contains 14 residues. Germline values: CDR1 DFQATT, CDR2 SNEGSKA (reference sequence). The time point: persistent/refractory GD, antithyroid drugs over 5 years with positive TRAb. Scientists built the TCR library using RNA that was extracted from PBMCs. iRepertoire HTBI primers and Arm-PCR of CDR3 regions built TCR beta libraries. TCRdb called the multiplex PCR reads again in MiXCR, with one record for every CDR3 protein. Among some 280,000 distinct CDR3 sequences, 20% to 25% were seen once, and the ten largest hold around three fifths.

This specimen was peripheral blood mononuclear cells (PBMCs), taken when the disease was refractory, from a patient treated with antithyroid drugs. This chain uses TRBV20-1 with TRBJ2-2; a possible D gene is TRBD2 (6 bases). The receptor's source is a female donor with Graves disease. The CDR3 coding sequence is TGCAGTGCCCCGGTCGGGAGTAAGGCCGGGGAGCTGTTTTTT. It is translated as CSAPVGSKAGELFF.